The 25 T cell receptor beta chains given below trace back to one sample, sequenced in a study of blood T cells in healthy people across ages. Then a second PCR, running roughly 7 to 11 cycles, was carried out with a sample-barcoded 5' primer and a J-beta primer mix. TCRdb reanalysed the 5' RACE reads using MiXCR and keeps one entry per CDR3 protein. Of about 570,000 distinct CDR3 sequences detected, approximately 27% appear once; the ten largest clones hold 15% to 20%. Sequenced input: blood. These receptors all come from a woman in her sixties or seventies in good health.

This clonotype appeared a few times. The rearrangement uses TRBV12-3 or TRBV12-4 and TRBJ2-5; perhaps TRBD2 as D (6 bases). This CDR3 is 16 amino acids long. V lost 2 bases and J 5 bases, leaving 18 bases between the germline ends. This CDR3 reads CASSLSLGGSGETQYF. DNA of the CDR3: TGTGCCAGCAGTTTAAGCCTTGGGGGGAGCGGGGAGACCCAGTACTTC.

This clonotype was counted many times. This chain uses TRBV20-1 with TRBJ2-2; 11 bases map to TRBD2. This CDR3 is built from 13 residues. The V and J ends lost 7 bases and 4 bases, in that order; junction bases with no gene match: 2. The germline V gene has CDR1 DFQATT and CDR2 SNEGSKA (reference sequence). The DNA for the CDR3 is TGCAGTGTAGGGACTAGCGGCACCGGGGAGCTGTTTTTT. Translation gives CSVGTSGTGELFF.

This clonotype was seen only a few times. J is TRBJ2-5 and V is TRBV20-1; 7 bases map to TRBD1. The end of the DNA is better explained by TRBJ2-7, so the J call may be wrong. From germline, CDR1 is DFQATT and CDR2 SNEGSKA (reference sequence). This CDR3 is built from 16 residues. CDR3 in DNA: TGCAGTGCTAGTGGGTCCGCCACAGGGGCAGCCTACGAGCAGTACTTC. Amino acids: CSASGSATGAAYEQYF.

This clonotype was found a few times. The rearrangement links TRBV27 to TRBJ1-2; TRBD1 might be the D (5 bases). CDR1 and CDR2 (germline): MNHEY, SMNVEV (reference sequence). Trimming pared 0 bases from V and 4 bases from J, leaving 9 bases between. The CDR3 has 14 residues. CDR3 sequence reads: CASSLSAGAYGYTF. CDR3 DNA sequence: TGTGCCAGCAGTTTATCTGCCGGGGCCTATGGCTACACCTTC.

The chain has TRBV5-1 and TRBJ2-5; the match to TRBD2 covers 10 bases. This CDR3 contains 17 residues. Losses at the gene ends were 3 bases for V and 2 bases for J; bases not matched to a gene: 10. Germline V gene lookup returns CDR1 SGHRS and CDR2 YFSETQ. The CDR3 reads CASSSGRSGGRQETQYF. CDR3 bases: TGCGCCAGCAGCTCGGGCCGTAGCGGGGGGCGTCAAGAGACCCAGTACTTC.

This clonotype was observed a few times. This rearrangement joins TRBV3-1 to TRBJ1-2; D gene ambiguous. Trimming stripped 3 bases from V and 8 bases from J, with 10 bases between. CDR1 and CDR2 (germline): LGHDT, YNNKEL (reference sequence). The CDR3 sequence is 12 residues long. CDR3 amino acids: CASSHREGGYTF. The DNA of the CDR3 is TGTGCCAGCAGCCACCGGGAGGGAGGCTACACCTTC.

The rearrangement joins TRBV11-3 to TRBJ2-1; D possibly uses TRBD1 or TRBD2 (7 bases each). Germline V gene data show CDR1 as SGHNT and CDR2 as YENEEA. Trimming stripped 4 bases from V and 3 bases from J, with 13 bases between. The CDR3 is 15 residues long. CDR3 in DNA: TGTGCCAGCAGCTACCAGGGGGGGAGCTACAATGAGCAGTTCTTC. Translating gives CASSYQGGSYNEQFF. The variable domain in full, completed from reference TRBV11-3 and TRBJ2-1, reads EAGVVQSPRYKIIEKKQPVAFWCNPISGHNTLYWYLQNLGQGPELLIRYENEEAVDDSQLPKDRFSAERLKGVDSTLKIQPAELGDSAVYLCASSYQGGSYNEQFFGPGTRLTVL.

The chain links TRBV20-1 to TRBJ1-2; D not certain. Germline CDR1 reads DFQATT; CDR2 reads SNEGSKA (reference sequence). The CDR3 is 13 residues long. V was trimmed by 0 bases and J by 2 bases, leaving 7 bases between them. For the CDR3, the DNA is TGCAGTGCTAGAGATTTTCGCAACTATGGCTACACCTTC. Its translation is CSARDFRNYGYTF.

The chain carries TRBV19 and TRBJ1-2; unclear D gene. The V end was cut by 3 bases, the J end by 8 bases, with 22 bases between. There are 16 residues in the CDR3. Per germline, CDR1 LNHDA and CDR2 SQIVND (reference sequence). This CDR3 reads CASSIPSRRASRGYTF. The CDR3 region has the DNA TGTGCCAGTAGTATCCCAAGCAGAAGGGCTTCGAGGGGCTACACCTTC.

In nucleotides, the CDR3 is TGCGCCAGCAGCTTAGCACCTCGGGGAGACAGAAGTGAAGCTTTCTTT. Translated: CASSLAPRGDRSEAFF. The rearrangement links TRBV5-1 to TRBJ1-1; D might be TRBD1 (5 bases). V was shortened by 2 bases and J by 7 bases, with 21 bases between the two germline ends. The CDR3 runs 16 residues. Germline assignment: CDR1 SGHRS and CDR2 YFSETQ.

The V call is TRBV27, the J call TRBJ1-2; no clear D gene. CDR1 and CDR2 (germline): MNHEY, SMNVEV (reference sequence). This CDR3 has 12 amino acids. V lost 5 bases and J lost 3, with 7 bases in between. The CDR3 sequence is CASSPTYYGYTF. CDR3 coding DNA: TGTGCCAGCAGTCCCACATACTATGGCTACACCTTC.

CDR3 DNA: TGCAGTGCTAGGAAGACAGGGCAGGATTCACCCCTCCACTTT. This translates into CSARKTGQDSPLHF. The chain has TRBV20-1 and TRBJ1-6; 7 bases map to TRBD1. Germline CDR1 is DFQATT and CDR2 is SNEGSKA (reference sequence). This CDR3 contains 14 residues. The V segment lost 3 bases and the J segment 8 bases; nucleotides outside the gene matches: 7.

The chain recombines TRBV4-3 with TRBJ2-7, with D uncertain. V lost 8 bases to trimming and J lost 6 bases, with 17 bases between them. The CDR3 is 13 amino acids. Germline CDR1 LGHNA, CDR2 YSLEER. The CDR3 DNA sequence: TGCGCCAGCCGTCCCCCGGCTGCTGGCGAGCAGTACTTC. Translating gives CASRPPAAGEQYF.

The chain joins TRBV28 to TRBJ1-2; D may be TRBD1 (6 bases). The CDR3 extends over 15 amino acids. V lost 5 bases, J lost 8 bases, and 21 bases lay in between. In germline, CDR1 is MDHEN, CDR2 SYDVKM. CDR3 region: CASSLEQGGVRGYTF. The CDR3 DNA follows: TGTGCCAGCAGTCTAGAACAGGGTGGAGTGCGGGGCTACACCTTC.

This sequence joins TRBV5-1 and TRBJ2-1, with D maybe TRBD1 (6 bases). Trimming took off 3 bases at V and 0 bases at J, with 10 bases between the two ends. Germline V gene data show CDR1 as SGHRS and CDR2 as YFSETQ. The CDR3 runs 15 residues. The CDR3 DNA reads as TGCGCCAGCAGCTCCGAGGGGGTCTCCTACAATGAGCAGTTCTTC. It specifies CASSSEGVSYNEQFF.

There are many counts of this clonotype. The rearrangement joins TRBV18 to TRBJ2-3; TRBD1 aligns across 8 bases. V gave up 6 bases and J gave up 5 bases; unmatched junction bases: 10. CDR3 length: 15 amino acids. Germline CDR1 is KGHSH and CDR2 is LQKENI. The CDR3 DNA is TGTGCCAGCTCGCCTGTTGGGACAGGTGGAGATACGCAGTATTTT. As protein: CASSPVGTGGDTQYF.

The chain couples TRBV6-6 to TRBJ2-3; the D gene is possibly TRBD1 (6 bases). The CDR3 extends over 16 amino acids. Per germline, CDR1 MNHNY and CDR2 SVGAGI (reference sequence). Between the trimmed V and J ends, which lost 7 bases and 4 bases, there was a span of 21 bases. The CDR3 is CASTSDWGPKADTQYF. CDR3 bases: TGTGCCAGCACCTCTGATTGGGGGCCAAAAGCAGATACGCAGTATTTT.

The V call is TRBV19, the J call TRBJ1-5, with 7 positions matching TRBD1. The trim removed 7 bases at V and 7 bases at J, leaving 13 bases unmatched. The CDR3 runs to 15 residues. In germline, CDR1 is LNHDA, CDR2 SQIVND (reference sequence). The CDR3 DNA sequence: TGTGCCAGTACTCCGGGAATGAGGGGGCGGCAGCCCCAGCATTTT. Encoded protein: CASTPGMRGRQPQHF.

J is TRBJ2-5 and V is TRBV7-2; perhaps TRBD1 as D (5 bases). CDR3 size: 14 residues. CDR1 is SGHTA and CDR2 is FQGNSA in the germline V gene. Trimming cost V 1 base and J 4 bases, with 10 bases left between them. This CDR3 reads CASSLVSRVETQYF. CDR3 sequence (DNA): TGTGCCAGCAGCTTAGTATCCAGGGTAGAGACCCAGTACTTC.

J is TRBJ2-5 and V is TRBV5-4, with 7 positions matching TRBD1. The DNA end favors TRBJ2-7, so the J call may be wrong. Germline CDR1 and CDR2: SGHNT and YYREEE (reference sequence). This CDR3 has 14 residues. This chain's CDR3 is CASSLGTDRDEQYF. The CDR3 DNA reads TGTGCCAGCAGCTTGGGTACCGACAGGGACGAGCAGTACTTC.

In nucleotides, the CDR3 is TGTGCCTGGAACAGCGACCTAAATCAGCCCCAGCATTTT. Its translation: CAWNSDLNQPQHF. The chain has TRBV30 and TRBJ1-5; D gene unclear. CDR3 length: 13 amino acids. The germline CDR1 and CDR2 sequences are GTSNPN and SVGIG (reference sequence). V lost 4 bases to trimming and J lost 4 bases, with 11 bases between them. Supplemented by reference TRBV30 and TRBJ1-5, the full variable domain reads SQTIHQWPATLVQPVGSPLSLECTVEGTSNPNLYWYRQAAGRGLQLLFYSVGIGQISSEVPQNLSASRPQDRQFILSSKKLLLSDSGFYLCAWNSDLNQPQHFGDGTRLSIL.

This clonotype has just a few counts. The V gene is TRBV5-1, the J gene TRBJ2-7; D may be TRBD1 (6 bases). Germline lookup yields CDR1 SGHRS and CDR2 YFSETQ. The V end was cut by 5 bases, the J end by 3 bases, with 18 bases between. This CDR3 contains 15 residues. The CDR3, as DNA: TGCGCCAGCAGTTCCCCCGGGACACGCAACTACGAGCAGTACTTC. It encodes CASSSPGTRNYEQYF.

This clonotype was recorded many times. The rearrangement uses TRBV15 and TRBJ1-1; D remains unclear. The V gene's germline CDR1 is LNHNV and CDR2 YYDKDF (reference sequence). The CDR3 is 13 amino acids. Between the trimmed V and J ends, which lost 0 bases and 1 base, there was a span of 3 bases. The CDR3 spells CATSRDGNTEAFF. The CDR3 nucleotides read TGTGCCACCAGCAGAGATGGGAACACTGAAGCTTTCTTT.

The rearrangement uses TRBV18 and TRBJ1-2; TRBD1 matches 8 bases. The CDR3 runs 13 residues. V shed 3 bases and J 8 bases; nucleotides not matched to a gene: 5. Germline CDR1 KGHSH, CDR2 LQKENI. CDR3 loop: CASSPDRVVGYTF. CDR3 bases: TGTGCCAGCTCACCGGACAGGGTGGTGGGCTACACCTTC.

The CDR3 spells CASRLTLASNEQFF. The CDR3 DNA sequence: TGTGCCAGCAGACTAACTCTAGCCTCCAATGAGCAGTTCTTC. The chain carries TRBV6-5 and TRBJ2-5, with a tentative D call TRBD2 (5 bases). Near its end, the DNA agrees better with TRBJ2-1, so the J call may be wrong. The length of the CDR3 is 14 residues. CDR1 is MNHEY and CDR2 is SVGAGI in the germline V gene.